This is a list of T cell receptor beta chains from one sample in a study of T cell responses to AZD1222 COVID-19 vaccine. Sequenced by immunoSEQ multiplex PCR; TCRdb stores in-frame clones only, minus some. Of a few hundred thousand clones listed, over 85% are singletons. The starting material was peripheral blood, obtained on day 0 of AZD1222 vaccination. These receptors originate from an adult in good health. Each CDR3 is given with its conserved first and last residue. The D gene is left open where the match is weak. The size entry is marked missing in some rows and otherwise reads once, few, many or a size class.

clone size	V gene	D gene	J gene	CDR3 protein	CDR3 DNA
-	TRBV5-1	TRBD1	TRBJ2-2	CASSFTTGATGELFF	TGCGCCAGCAGCTTTACGACAGGGGCCACCGGGGAGCTGTTTTTT
-	TRBV14	-	TRBJ2-7	CASSQFYEQYF	TGTGCCAGCAGCCAATTTTACGAGCAGTACTTC
-	TRBV6-5	TRBD1	TRBJ2-2	CATRGQGNTGELFF	TGTGCCACCAGAGGACAGGGGAACACCGGGGAGCTGTTTTTT
-	TRBV9	TRBD2	TRBJ2-1	CASSPLGLAGGNEQFF	TGTGCCAGCAGCCCCCTGGGACTAGCGGGAGGGAATGAGCAGTTCTTC
-	TRBV3-1/TRBV3-2	TRBD2	TRBJ2-7	CASSRAGGPLEQYF	TGTGCCAGCAGCCGAGCGGGAGGGCCGCTCGAGCAGTACTTC
-	TRBV18	-	TRBJ1-1	CASSPGQGRGTEAFF	TGTGCCAGCTCACCGGGGCAGGGCAGGGGCACTGAAGCTTTCTTT
once	TRBV24-1	-	TRBJ2-1	CATRPSGRTYEQFF	TGTGCCACCCGACCCAGCGGACGCACCTATGAGCAGTTCTTC
-	TRBV6-4	-	TRBJ2-3	CASSALGGADTQYF	TGTGCCAGCAGTGCTCTTGGAGGGGCAGATACGCAGTATTTT
-	TRBV10-3	-	TRBJ2-7	CAISESRGGLSYEQYF	TGTGCCATCAGTGAGTCCAGAGGGGGGCTCTCCTACGAGCAGTACTTC
-	TRBV7-2	TRBD1	TRBJ1-1	CASSSRQGAHFFF	TGTGCCAGCAGCTCCCGACAGGGGGCCCACTTTTTCTTT
-	TRBV5-8	-	TRBJ1-5	CASSFRGDQPQHF	TGTGCCAGCAGCTTTAGGGGGGATCAGCCCCAGCATTTT
once	TRBV13	-	TRBJ2-3	CASSSDPGSTDTQYF	TGTGCCAGCAGCTCAGACCCTGGAAGCACAGATACGCAGTATTTT
-	TRBV27	-	TRBJ1-1	CASSFVGQGPNTEAFF	TGTGCCAGCAGTTTTGTCGGCCAGGGACCGAACACTGAAGCTTTCTTT
-	TRBV6-6	-	TRBJ1-1	CASSGRLNTEAFF	TGTGCCAGCAGTGGACGGTTGAACACTGAAGCTTTCTTT
-	TRBV28	-	TRBJ1-5	CASSLNTASNQPQHF	TGTGCCAGCAGTTTAAACACCGCTAGCAATCAGCCCCAGCATTTT
few	TRBV18	-	TRBJ1-3	CASSLSFPGSGNTIYF	TGTGCCAGCTCACTTTCCTTCCCGGGCTCTGGAAACACCATATATTTT
-	TRBV28	-	TRBJ1-4	CASSLAGPVEKLFF	TGTGCCAGCAGTTTAGCGGGGCCGGTTGAAAAACTGTTTTTT
-	TRBV4-1	-	TRBJ2-7	CASGPRADSSYEQYF	TGCGCCAGCGGACCCCGGGCCGATAGCTCCTACGAGCAGTACTTC
-	TRBV5-4	TRBD1	TRBJ2-7	CASTRDRGPEQYF	TGTGCCAGCACCAGGGACAGGGGCCCCGAGCAGTACTTC
-	TRBV7-2	-	TRBJ1-6	CASSFRFGGSPLHF	TGTGCCAGCAGCTTTAGGTTTGGGGGTTCACCCCTCCACTTT
-	TRBV12-3/TRBV12-4	-	TRBJ1-4	CAIRRATNEKLFF	TGTGCCATACGGAGAGCAACTAATGAAAAACTGTTTTTT
-	TRBV28	-	TRBJ1-1	CASSSGNTEAFF	TGTGCCAGCAGTTCCGGGAACACTGAAGCTTTCTTT
-	TRBV14	TRBD1	TRBJ2-1	CASSGVRDRGLNEQFF	TGTGCCAGCAGCGGAGTCCGGGACAGGGGGCTCAATGAGCAGTTCTTC
-	TRBV3-1/TRBV3-2	TRBD1	TRBJ1-3	CASSFTGAGGNTIYF	TGTGCCAGCAGCTTTACAGGGGCAGGAGGAAACACCATATATTTT
-	TRBV5-4	TRBD1	TRBJ2-3	CASSPDFGQGYTDTQYF	TGTGCCAGCAGCCCCGACTTCGGACAGGGATACACAGATACGCAGTATTTT
-	TRBV28	-	TRBJ2-7	CASSLLSYEQYF	TGTGCCAGCAGTTTGCTCAGCTACGAGCAGTACTTC
-	TRBV28	-	TRBJ2-1	CASSLRRGEQFF	TGTGCCAGCTCACTGCGCCGTGGTGAGCAGTTCTTC
-	TRBV6-4	-	TRBJ1-2	CASSAGTPASGYTF	TGTGCCAGCAGTGCCGGGACCCCGGCTTCCGGCTACACCTTC
-	TRBV2	-	TRBJ1-6	CASREGLYLNSPLHF	TGTGCCAGCCGAGAGGGACTATACCTTAATTCACCCCTCCACTTT
-	TRBV2	TRBD1	TRBJ1-2	CASRAGTAYGYTF	TGTGCCAGCAGGGCCGGGACAGCATATGGCTACACCTTC
-	TRBV10-3	TRBD2	TRBJ2-1	CAISDSSGGRNEQFF	TGTGCCATCAGTGATAGTAGCGGGGGGAGAAATGAGCAGTTCTTC
-	TRBV19	TRBD1	TRBJ1-1	CASSMGWGQGSEAFF	TGTGCCAGTAGTATGGGATGGGGACAGGGGTCTGAAGCTTTCTTT
-	TRBV3-1/TRBV3-2	-	TRBJ1-1	CASSPGDLLRGTEAFF	TGTGCCAGCAGCCCAGGGGACCTCCTTAGGGGGACTGAAGCTTTCTTT
-	TRBV5-1	-	TRBJ2-4	CASSVGLGLLENIQYF	TGCGCCAGCAGCGTGGGACTCGGGCTGCTTGAAAACATTCAGTACTTC
-	TRBV5-5	-	TRBJ1-1	CASSYSGTVMNTEAFF	TGTGCCAGCAGCTATTCCGGGACGGTTATGAACACTGAAGCTTTCTTT